Below, one T cell receptor beta chain is given with its context. Its antigen is unidentified. The source of the sample is a study of CD8+CD57+ T cells in acquired aplastic anemia. Across the study: Sorted CD4+ and CD8+ cells yielded around 3 ug of DNA on average.

The use of genomic DNA as template underpinned the TCR beta VDJ and CDR3 profiling. TCRdb reprocessed the reads via MiXCR and lists one record per CDR3 protein. The repertoire consists of 400,000 to 600,000 distinct CDR3 sequences, with 25% to 40% occurring once and the leading ten covering nearly 0.85%. CD8+CD57+ cell expansion had been shown by flow cytometry in patients chosen for sequencing. Every patient was diagnosed with severe acquired aplastic anemia. Sampling of blood occurred while the patients had still received no therapy. Between the trimmed V and J ends, which lost 0 bases and 2 bases, there was a span of 13 bases. Germline loops: CDR1 MNHEY, CDR2 SVGEGT. The CDR3 is 16 amino acids. Overall study findings and caveats: In common between the patients and the controls were some 28 CD8+ CDR3 sequences.

This TCR was sampled from a human donor with aplastic anemia. This chain uses TRBV6-2 or TRBV6-3 with TRBJ1-1; no reliable D call. The sample comprised sorted CD4+, CD8+, or CD8+CD57+ T cells (not recorded which) from PBMCs. CDR3 coding DNA: TGTGCCAGCAGTTACTCGAGTCGGAGTTACAACACTGAAGCTTTCTTT. Residues: CASSYSSRSYNTEAFF.